Reported below is one TCR beta chain. The sample contains more than one DNA sequence encoding this CDR3. The sample is drawn from a study of control samples from healthy donors and cancer patients. CDR3 length: 14 residues. Trimming pared 1 base from V and 10 bases from J, leaving 11 bases between. Germline CDR1 and CDR2: ENHRY and SYGVKD. Using immunoSEQ multiplex PCR, the repertoire was profiled, and TCRdb retains in-frame clones only, with some absent. The sample records approximately 97,000 clones, roughly nine tenths being singletons. The rearrangement links TRBV10-3 to TRBJ1-6; the D is unclear. The clonotype was recovered from a woman aged 18-30 years in good health. The specimen was blood. The CDR3 spells CAISEFLSGSPLHF. DNA for the CDR3: TGTGCCATCAGTGAGTTTTTAAGTGGATCACCCCTCCACTTT.